This TCR beta chain originates from a study of PD-1 blockade in classical Hodgkin lymphoma. Study-wide results and limits: Newly diagnosed patients reportedly had lower baseline TCR diversity than healthy donors.

Following autologous stem cell transplantation, relapse occurred in every patient, and exposure to brentuximab vedotin varied. This clone came up once. Its cognate antigen is unknown. Assay: immunoSEQ multiplex PCR; the TCRdb copy retains only in-frame clones and omits some. The data hold more than 50,000 clones, with 71% observed a single time. With 2 bases removed from V and 4 bases from J, the gap between germline ends came to 12 bases. CDR3 length: 15 residues. Germline assignment: CDR1 SGHVS and CDR2 FNYEAQ. This material consisted of peripheral blood mononuclear cells (PBMCs), taken before the second cycle of nivolumab. V usage is TRBV7-6 and J usage is TRBJ2-1; no definite D call. The source of this sequence is a human donor with classical Hodgkin lymphoma. In DNA, the CDR3 is TGTGCCAGCAGCTTAAGATCCTCCTTTTACAATGAGCAGTTCTTC. Protein sequence: CASSLRSSFYNEQFF.